This TCR beta chain was recovered during a study of cytotoxic CD8 clonotypes in ibrutinib-treated CLL. Profiled with immunoSEQ multiplex PCR; TCRdb holds only in-frame clones, not every one. The table shows 130,000 to 150,000 clones, with 75% to 85% occurring only once. This CDR3 comprises 16 residues. Per the germline V gene, CDR1 is SGHTA and CDR2 is FQGNSA. V dropped 2 bases and J dropped 1; count of bases not matched to a gene: 3. This TCR was recovered from a human donor with chronic lymphocytic leukemia. The gene calls are TRBV7-2 and TRBJ2-7; 12 positions match TRBD2. Here the sequenced sample was PBMCs, taken after 12 months of ibrutinib treatment. This CDR3 reads CASSLRLAGVSYEQYF. The CDR3 nucleotides are TGTGCCAGCAGCTTACGACTAGCGGGAGTGTCCTACGAGCAGTACTTC.